The 22 T cell receptor beta chains given below trace back to one sample, sequenced in a study of early T cells in non-severe SARS-CoV-2 infection. TCRdb analysed the 5' RACE reads with MiXCR anew, one entry per CDR3 protein. The profile shows approximately 70,000 distinct CDR3 sequences, under 15% of them singletons. Sequencing used whole blood. These receptors came from an adult who was a healthcare worker with PCR-confirmed SARS-CoV-2 infection or an uninfected control (not recorded which).

This clonotype occurred many times. The chain uses TRBV5-1 and TRBJ2-5; perhaps TRBD1 as D (6 bases). Between the trimmed V and J ends, which lost 5 bases and 1 base, there was a span of 12 bases. CDR3 size: 14 residues. Germline lookup yields CDR1 SGHRS and CDR2 YFSETQ. CDR3 in amino acids: CASSPRDTQETQYF. DNA of the CDR3: TGCGCCAGCAGTCCCCGGGACACCCAAGAGACCCAGTACTTC.

Ten or more counts support this clonotype. The chain joins TRBV5-1 to TRBJ2-1; 8 bases are a match to TRBD1. This CDR3 has 14 residues. The junction had 2 bases not matched to a gene; V was cut back by 0 bases and J by 6 bases. Germline V gene lookup returns CDR1 SGHRS and CDR2 YFSETQ. The CDR3 nucleotides are TGCGCCAGCAGCTTGGGGACAGGGAGCAATGAGCAGTTCTTC. This encodes CASSLGTGSNEQFF. Full variable domain (rest looked up from reference TRBV5-1 and TRBJ2-1): KAGVTQTPRYLIKTRGQQVTLSCSPISGHRSVSWYQQTPGQGLQFLFEYFSETQRNKGNFPGRFSGRQFSNSRSEMNVSTLELGDSALYLCASSLGTGSNEQFFGPGTRLTVL.

This clonotype has only a few counts. The CDR3 reads CASSLPGVPEQYF. DNA for the CDR3: TGTGCCAGCAGCTTACCAGGGGTCCCCGAGCAGTACTTC. This rearrangement joins TRBV7-2 to TRBJ2-7; a weak D match, TRBD1 (6 bases). The V end was cut by 2 bases, the J end by 6 bases, with 11 bases between. The CDR3 has 13 amino acids. Looked up from germline, CDR1 is SGHTA and CDR2 is FQGNSA. Full variable domain (remainder filled in from reference TRBV7-2 and TRBJ2-7): GAGVSQSPSNKVTEKGKDVELRCDPISGHTALYWYRQSLGQGLEFLIYFQGNSAPDKSGLPSDRFSAERTGGSVSTLTIQRTQQEDSAVYLCASSLPGVPEQYFGPGTRLTVT.

Ten or more counts support this clonotype. This chain connects TRBV6-2 or TRBV6-3 to TRBJ2-5; TRBD2 is a possible D gene (5 bases). V was cut by 7 bases and J by 5 bases, with 17 bases left in between. The germline V gene has CDR1 MNHEY and CDR2 SVGEGT. CDR3 length equals 14 residues. CDR3 bases: TGTGCCAGCACTTGGCAGATCGGGGTGGAGACCCAGTACTTC. Encoded protein: CASTWQIGVETQYF.

This clonotype has ten or more counts. This rearrangement joins TRBV18 to TRBJ2-1; 11 bases line up with TRBD2. V shed 0 bases, J shed 8 bases, and the junction held 9 bases outside the gene matches. This CDR3 spans 17 amino acids. Germline loops: CDR1 KGHSH, CDR2 LQKENI. CDR3 nucleotides: TGTGCCAGCTCACCACCATCACTAGCGGGAGTTTCGCATGAGCAGTTCTTC. As protein: CASSPPSLAGVSHEQFF.

The chain couples TRBV12-3 or TRBV12-4 to TRBJ2-7, with D possibly matching TRBD1 (6 bases). CDR3 length: 16 amino acids. V was shortened by 6 bases and J by 0 bases, with 18 bases between the two germline ends. CDR3 DNA sequence: TGTGCCAGCAGCGGACCCCGGACAGTAAGCTCCTACGAGCAGTACTTC. Amino acids: CASSGPRTVSSYEQYF.

This clonotype was observed many times. V usage is TRBV12-3 or TRBV12-4 and J usage is TRBJ1-2; D possibly corresponds to TRBD1 (6 bases). V shed 6 bases and J shed 4 bases, with 12 bases lying between them. The CDR3 is 13 amino acids. This CDR3 is CASRLGQIYGYTF. The CDR3 DNA reads TGTGCCAGCAGACTCGGACAGATCTATGGCTACACCTTC.

This clonotype appeared a few times. CDR3 nucleotides: TGCGCCAGCAGCATTCCTCAGGGGGCCACTGAAGCTTTCTTT. Translation: CASSIPQGATEAFF. The J gene is TRBJ1-1, the V gene TRBV5-1, with TRBD1 identical over 8 bases. This CDR3 comprises 14 residues. CDR1 SGHRS and CDR2 YFSETQ come from the germline V gene. J lost 4 bases, V lost 4 bases, and 6 bases had no gene match. The entire variable domain, with the rest obtained from reference TRBV5-1 and TRBJ1-1, is as follows: KAGVTQTPRYLIKTRGQQVTLSCSPISGHRSVSWYQQTPGQGLQFLFEYFSETQRNKGNFPGRFSGRQFSNSRSEMNVSTLELGDSALYLCASSIPQGATEAFFGQGTRLTVV.

This clonotype was seen ten or more times. This chain joins TRBV18 and TRBJ2-3; no firm D call. Germline-derived CDR1 and CDR2 are KGHSH and LQKENI. V lost 5 bases, J lost 0 bases, and 9 bases lay in between. The CDR3 has 14 residues. CDR3 in amino acids: CASSSTGSTDTQYF. CDR3 nucleotides: TGTGCCAGCTCATCGACCGGAAGCACAGATACGCAGTATTTT.

This clonotype was recorded at least ten times. J is TRBJ2-4 and V is TRBV20-1; D assignment may be TRBD1 or TRBD2 (6 bases each). Germline V gives CDR1 DFQATT, CDR2 SNEGSKA (reference sequence). This CDR3 is 16 amino acids long. Trimming cost V 0 bases and J 6 bases, with 18 bases left between them. The CDR3 coding sequence is TGCAGTGCTAGAGACCCGACCGGTGAGGGGGGAAACATTCAGTACTTC. As protein: CSARDPTGEGGNIQYF.

Many counts were recorded for this clonotype. The chain uses TRBV4-3 and TRBJ2-7; weak D call: TRBD1 (5 bases). The CDR3 is 16 residues long. Between the trimmed V and J ends, which lost 1 base and 4 bases, there was a span of 17 bases. Germline CDR1 reads LGHNA; CDR2 reads YSLEER. The CDR3 region has the DNA TGCGCCAGCAGCCAAGGGGCTCCGCCAGGGCGATACGAGCAGTACTTC. Its protein is CASSQGAPPGRYEQYF.

This clonotype has ten or more counts. The J gene is TRBJ2-1, the V gene TRBV6-2 or TRBV6-3; no firm D call. V lost 5 bases and J lost 5, with 7 bases in between. The CDR3 loop spans 12 amino acids. Germline V gene sequence: CDR1 MNHEY, CDR2 SVGEGT. CDR3 DNA sequence: TGTGCCAGCAGTACCAATAACAATGAGCAGTTCTTC. Its translation is CASSTNNNEQFF.

At least ten counts were recorded for this clonotype. The rearrangement uses TRBV5-1 and TRBJ2-7; 7 positions match TRBD2. CDR1 SGHRS and CDR2 YFSETQ come from the germline V gene. V dropped 2 bases and J dropped 3; count of bases not matched to a gene: 8. The CDR3 totals 15 residues. CDR3 coding DNA: TGCGCCAGCAGCTTCGGCGGCGGGAGTAGCTACGAGCAGTACTTC. Protein: CASSFGGGSSYEQYF.

This clonotype was recorded at least ten times. The gene calls are TRBV7-2 and TRBJ2-7, with D possibly matching TRBD2 (6 bases). The germline V and J ends were trimmed by 3 bases and 3 bases, with 15 bases remaining between them. The CDR3 runs to 15 residues. Per germline, CDR1 SGHTA and CDR2 FQGNSA. CDR3 amino acids: CASSLSPGVSYEQYF. The CDR3 DNA sequence: TGTGCCAGCAGCTTGAGTCCGGGGGTGAGCTACGAGCAGTACTTC.

This clonotype was seen only a few times. The chain is built from TRBV29-1 and TRBJ2-1; 9 bases map to TRBD2. V trimming: 6 bases; J trimming: 7 bases; junction bases outside the gene matches: 7. This CDR3 is 13 amino acids long. Looked up from germline, CDR1 is SQVTM and CDR2 is ANQGSEA. For the CDR3, the DNA is TGCAGCGTCTCCGGACTAGCGATAAATGAGCAGTTCTTC. Its translation is CSVSGLAINEQFF.

This clonotype came up many times. The chain joins TRBV7-6 to TRBJ2-2; the D call may be TRBD1 or TRBD2 (5 bases each). The germline gives CDR1 SGHVS, CDR2 FNYEAQ. The CDR3 consists of 16 residues. Between the trimmed V and J ends, which lost 5 bases and 4 bases, there was a span of 17 bases. The CDR3 loop reads CASSIVRGPLTGELFF. The CDR3 DNA reads TGTGCCAGCAGCATCGTCCGGGGACCACTCACCGGGGAGCTGTTTTTT.

Many counts were recorded for this clonotype. The genes are TRBV10-3 and TRBJ2-1, with D possibly being TRBD1 (7 bases). The V and J ends lost 10 bases and 8 bases respectively, with 15 bases between them. CDR3 length equals 12 residues. CDR1 is ENHRY, CDR2 SYGVKD, per germline. CDR3 protein: CASGRGVDEQFF. For the CDR3, the DNA is TGTGCCAGTGGCAGGGGGGTGGATGAGCAGTTCTTC.

This clonotype came up many times. The gene calls are TRBV19 and TRBJ1-5; no reliable D call. CDR3 length: 14 residues. Germline CDR1 LNHDA, CDR2 SQIVND (reference sequence). Trimming left V 7 bases short and J 0 bases short, with 10 bases between. DNA for the CDR3: TGTGCCAGTAACCCTCAAGTTAGCAATCAGCCCCAGCATTTT. Translated: CASNPQVSNQPQHF.

The V and J genes are TRBV2 and TRBJ1-5; 11 bases are shared with TRBD1. Germline loops: CDR1 SNHLY, CDR2 FYNNEI. This CDR3 has 15 amino acids. J gave up 5 bases and V 5 bases, and 5 bases lay outside the gene matches. The CDR3 protein is CASSLRTGGDQPQHF. CDR3 bases: TGTGCCAGCAGTCTCCGGACAGGGGGCGATCAGCCCCAGCATTTT.

The CDR3 DNA reads TGTGCCAGCAGCTTAATGGGACTAGCGAGCACAGATACGCAGTATTTT. Its translation: CASSLMGLASTDTQYF. The chain employs TRBV7-3 and TRBJ2-3; 10 bases are shared with TRBD2. The CDR3 is made up of 16 amino acids. The germline V gene has CDR1 SGHTA and CDR2 FQGTGA. V shed 1 base, J shed 0 bases, and the junction held 1 base outside the gene matches. Supplemented by reference TRBV7-3 and TRBJ2-3, the full variable domain reads GAGVSQTPSNKVTEKGKYVELRCDPISGHTALYWYRQSLGQGPEFLIYFQGTGAADDSGLPNDRFFAVRPEGSVSTLKIQRTERGDSAVYLCASSLMGLASTDTQYFGPGTRLTVL.

In its sample, this clonotype was seen a few times. One junction end does not reproduce the germline sequence, and a read error may be involved. The rearrangement joins TRBV2 to TRBJ2-2; 7 positions match TRBD1. This CDR3 contains 14 residues. Germline V lookup: CDR1 SNHLY, CDR2 FYNNEI. CDR3 sequence: CASSETGNTGELFF. The DNA for the CDR3 is TGTGCCAGCAGCGAGACAGGGAACACCGGGGAGCTTTTTTTT.

This clonotype was seen repeatedly, ten times or more. The junction shows a germline mismatch at one end, possibly a read error. The chain has TRBV20-1 and TRBJ2-7; 9 positions agree with TRBD2. The germline gives CDR1 DFQATT, CDR2 SNEGSKA (reference sequence). This CDR3 spans 12 amino acids. CDR3 protein: CSAGTSSSEQYF. CDR3 DNA sequence: TGCAGTGCAGGGACTAGCTCCTCCGAGCAGTACTTC.